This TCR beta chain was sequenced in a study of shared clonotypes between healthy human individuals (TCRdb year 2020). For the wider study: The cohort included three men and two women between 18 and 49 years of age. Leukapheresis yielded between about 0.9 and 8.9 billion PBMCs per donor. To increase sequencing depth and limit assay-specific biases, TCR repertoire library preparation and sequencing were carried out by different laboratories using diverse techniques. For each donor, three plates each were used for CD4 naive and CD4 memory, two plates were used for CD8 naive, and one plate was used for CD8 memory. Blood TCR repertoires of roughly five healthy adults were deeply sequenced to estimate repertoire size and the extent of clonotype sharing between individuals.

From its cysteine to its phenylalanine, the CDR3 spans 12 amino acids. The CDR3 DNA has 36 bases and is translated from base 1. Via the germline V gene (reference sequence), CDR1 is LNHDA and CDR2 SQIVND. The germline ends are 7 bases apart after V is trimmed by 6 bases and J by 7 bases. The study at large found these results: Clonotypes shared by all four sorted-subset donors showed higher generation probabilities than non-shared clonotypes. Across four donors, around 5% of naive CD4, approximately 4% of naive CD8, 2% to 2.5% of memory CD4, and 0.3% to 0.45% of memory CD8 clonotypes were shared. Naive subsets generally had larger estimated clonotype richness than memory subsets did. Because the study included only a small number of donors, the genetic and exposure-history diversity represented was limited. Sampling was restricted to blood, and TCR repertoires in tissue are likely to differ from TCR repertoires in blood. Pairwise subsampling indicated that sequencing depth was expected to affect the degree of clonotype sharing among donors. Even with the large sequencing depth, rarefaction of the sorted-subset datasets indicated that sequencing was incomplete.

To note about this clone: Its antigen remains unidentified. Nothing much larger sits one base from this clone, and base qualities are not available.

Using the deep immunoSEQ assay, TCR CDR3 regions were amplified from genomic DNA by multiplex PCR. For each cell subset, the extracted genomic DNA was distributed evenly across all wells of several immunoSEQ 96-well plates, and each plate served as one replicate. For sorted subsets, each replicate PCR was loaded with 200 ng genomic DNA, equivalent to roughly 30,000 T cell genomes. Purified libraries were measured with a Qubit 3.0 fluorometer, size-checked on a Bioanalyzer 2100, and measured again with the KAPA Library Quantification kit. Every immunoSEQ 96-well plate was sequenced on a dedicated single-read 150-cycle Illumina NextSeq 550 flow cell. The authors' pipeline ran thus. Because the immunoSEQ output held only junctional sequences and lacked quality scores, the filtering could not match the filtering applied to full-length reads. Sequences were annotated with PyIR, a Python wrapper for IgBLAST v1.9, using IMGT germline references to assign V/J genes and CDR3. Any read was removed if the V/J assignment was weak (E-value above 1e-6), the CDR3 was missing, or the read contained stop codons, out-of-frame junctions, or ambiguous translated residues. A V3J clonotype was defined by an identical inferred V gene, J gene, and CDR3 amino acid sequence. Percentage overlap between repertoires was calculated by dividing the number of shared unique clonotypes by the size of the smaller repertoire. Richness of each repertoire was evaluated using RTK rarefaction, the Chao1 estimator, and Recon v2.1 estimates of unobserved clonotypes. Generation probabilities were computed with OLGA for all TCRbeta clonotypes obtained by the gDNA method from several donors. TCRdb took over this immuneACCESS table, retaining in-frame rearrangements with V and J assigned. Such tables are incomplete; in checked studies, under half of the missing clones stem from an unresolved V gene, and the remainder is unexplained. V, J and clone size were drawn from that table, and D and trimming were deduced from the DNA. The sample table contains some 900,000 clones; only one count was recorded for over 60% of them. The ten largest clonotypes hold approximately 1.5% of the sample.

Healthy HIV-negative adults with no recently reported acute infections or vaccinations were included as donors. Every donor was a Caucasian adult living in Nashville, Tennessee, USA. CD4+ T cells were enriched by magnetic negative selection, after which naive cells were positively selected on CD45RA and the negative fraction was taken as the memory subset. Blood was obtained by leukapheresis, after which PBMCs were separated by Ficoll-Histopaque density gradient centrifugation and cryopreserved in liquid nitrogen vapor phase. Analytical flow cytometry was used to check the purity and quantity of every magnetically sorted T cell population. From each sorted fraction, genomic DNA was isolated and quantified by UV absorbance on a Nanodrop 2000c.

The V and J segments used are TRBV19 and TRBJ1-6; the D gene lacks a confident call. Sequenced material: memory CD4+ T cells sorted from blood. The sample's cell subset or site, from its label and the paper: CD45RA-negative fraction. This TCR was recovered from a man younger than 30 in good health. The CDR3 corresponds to CASSVKNSPLHF. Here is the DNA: TGTGCCAGTAGCGTGAAAAATTCACCCCTCCACTTT.